Given below is one TCR beta chain in context. Its matching antigen is unknown. The V and J ends lost 5 bases and 5 bases, in that order; junction bases with no gene match: 6. CDR1 and CDR2 (germline): SGHTA, FQGNSA. The CDR3 totals 15 residues. Each CDR3 protein gets one entry after TCRdb re-called the reads with MiXCR. The sample consists of around 130,000 distinct CDR3 sequences, roughly 25% of them appearing once. This record belongs to a study of T cell repertoires in cytomegalovirus infection. Study-level findings and limits: HLA-C-restricted TCR beta clonotypes specific for CMV led the ex vivo response.

This sequence originates from a human donor in good health (CMV status not recorded). Some clones in this sample may be carry-over from other donors' samples. The sequenced sample consisted of PBMCs, sequenced either directly or after in vitro stimulation (not recorded which). V gene TRBV7-2 combines with J gene TRBJ2-2, with 9 nucleotides matching TRBD2. CDR3 in DNA: TGTGCCAGCAGCCGACGCGGGGGGGAGACCGGGGAGCTGTTTTTT. It encodes CASSRRGGETGELFF.